This T cell receptor (beta chain) was identified in a study of T cells in Graves' hyperthyroidism and ophthalmopathy. Whole-study context: Peripheral blood was acquired at first diagnosis, ahead of any therapy whatsoever. The study's findings and limits: Most expanded thyroid clonotypes above 0.001 recurred in blood. Patients with ophthalmopathy were separated from those with stable hyperthyroidism by a 13 V-J model.

This clonotype has a count of ten or more. Its cognate antigen is unknown. Regions amplified from RNA transcripts were the TCR beta CDR3 regions. The TCR CDR3 was amplified in a first-round RT-PCR using the HTBI primer set. TCRdb redid the calling of the multiplex PCR reads with MiXCR, one entry per CDR3 protein. The sample contains about 590,000 distinct CDR3 sequences, 12% to 15% of which appear only once. Diagnoses used clinical symptoms, serum thyroxine and TRAb, thyroid ultrasound and orbital computed tomography. Germline V gene data show CDR1 as MNHNS and CDR2 as SASEGT. The ends lost 5 bases at V and 7 bases at J; junction bases unmatched: 11. The CDR3 runs 15 residues.

This clonotype was obtained from a woman aged 18-30 years with Graves' ophthalmopathy. The chain carries TRBV6-1 and TRBJ2-7; TRBD1 matches 10 bases. The sample comprised blood. CDR3 nucleotide sequence: TGTGCCAGCAGTCCAGACAGGGGGCGGCAGGGGGAGCAGTACTTC. It codes for CASSPDRGRQGEQYF.